These 16 T cell receptor beta chains share one sample of origin, sequenced in a study of T cell repertoires in cytomegalovirus infection. Antigen specificity for these receptors is unknown. TCRdb used MiXCR to reprocess the reads, holding one entry per CDR3 protein. The data contain roughly 180,000 distinct CDR3 sequences, about 22% of them singletons. The sequenced sample was CD8+ T cells from cultured PBMCs, obtained from culture after CMV antigen stimulation. The receptors were gathered from a human donor in good health (CMV status not recorded). Some clones in this sample may be carry-over from other donors' samples.

This clonotype was found a few times. The chain uses TRBV7-2 and TRBJ2-4; 7 bases match TRBD2. The J segment lost 5 bases and the V segment lost 2 bases, leaving 6 bases of the junction unmatched. Per the germline V gene, CDR1 is SGHTA and CDR2 is FQGNSA. The CDR3 is 15 residues long. The CDR3 is CASSLNWGRENIQYF. DNA of the CDR3: TGTGCCAGCAGCTTAAACTGGGGGAGGGAAAACATTCAGTACTTC.

DNA for the CDR3: TGTGCCAGCAGTGAGCTACCCGTTAGGCAGATGAACACTGAAGCTTTCTTT. Translating gives CASSELPVRQMNTEAFF. The chain couples TRBV6-5 to TRBJ1-1; no firm D call. Germline CDR1 and CDR2: MNHEY and SVGAGI. This CDR3 has 17 amino acids. V lost 5 bases and J lost 0, with 19 bases in between.

This clonotype was detected only a few times. The chain recombines TRBV11-2 with TRBJ2-5, with 11 positions matching TRBD2. The CDR3 covers 14 residues. J was trimmed by 3 bases and V by 3 bases; bases with no gene match: 0. Germline lookup yields CDR1 SGHAT and CDR2 FQNNGV. CDR3 sequence reads: CASSLTSGEETQYF. As DNA, the CDR3 is TGTGCCAGCAGCTTGACTAGCGGGGAAGAGACCCAGTACTTC.

The chain uses TRBV7-2 and TRBJ2-7; D is uncertain. CDR1 and CDR2 (germline): SGHTA, FQGNSA. The V and J ends lost 5 bases and 5 bases respectively, with 22 bases between them. CDR3 length: 16 residues. DNA for the CDR3: TGTGCCAGCAGCCCCCGGAGTTGGGCTCTTGGGGACGAGCAGTACTTC. Its protein is CASSPRSWALGDEQYF. The variable domain in full, completed from reference TRBV7-2 and TRBJ2-7, reads GAGVSQSPSNKVTEKGKDVELRCDPISGHTALYWYRQSLGQGLEFLIYFQGNSAPDKSGLPSDRFSAERTGGSVSTLTIQRTQQEDSAVYLCASSPRSWALGDEQYFGPGTRLTVT.

The chain has TRBV11-2 and TRBJ1-1, with TRBD1 matching over 12 bases. The CDR3 is made up of 19 amino acids. Germline values: CDR1 SGHAT, CDR2 FQNNGV. The ends lost 3 bases at V and 1 base at J; junction bases unmatched: 12. CDR3 DNA: TGTGCCAGCAGCTTTCGGAAAGTGGGGACAGGGGGCGAGAACACTGAAGCTTTCTTT. This codes for CASSFRKVGTGGENTEAFF.

The CDR3 loop is CASSFVPISGFYEQYF. DNA of the CDR3: TGTGCCAGCAGCTTCGTCCCGATAAGCGGATTCTACGAGCAGTACTTC. V is TRBV7-2 and J is TRBJ2-7; perhaps TRBD2 as D (5 bases). CDR1 and CDR2 from the germline V gene are SGHTA and FQGNSA. V was clipped by 3 bases and J by 3 bases, with 18 bases between them. This CDR3 is 16 amino acids long.

A few counts support this clonotype. CDR3 in DNA: TGTGCCAGCAGCCTGGGCCGCGGGGGGGCTGACAATGAGCAGTTCTTC. Encoded protein: CASSLGRGGADNEQFF. The chain recombines TRBV7-2 with TRBJ2-1; 9 positions match TRBD2. J lost 5 bases, V lost 5 bases, and 10 bases had no gene match. Germline V gene sequence: CDR1 SGHTA, CDR2 FQGNSA. The CDR3 extends over 16 amino acids.

This clonotype was counted between two and nine times. The chain employs TRBV6-5 and TRBJ1-2; no definite D call. Trimming pared 9 bases from V and 8 bases from J, leaving 22 bases between. Germline CDR1 reads MNHEY; CDR2 reads SVGAGI. The CDR3 runs 14 residues. Here the CDR3 reads CASKTVDPAEGYTF. Written as DNA, the CDR3 is TGTGCCAGTAAAACCGTCGACCCGGCGGAAGGCTACACCTTC.

As concerns this clonotype: The conserved final phenylalanine or tryptophan is absent from the CDR3, which likely points to a read error. This chain connects TRBV6-1 to TRBJ1-6; maybe TRBD1 (5 bases). CDR3 length equals 15 residues. From germline, CDR1 is MNHNS and CDR2 SASEGT. Between the trimmed V and J ends, which lost 2 bases and 7 bases, there was a span of 12 bases. The CDR3 reads CASSEIDSENSPLHL. The CDR3 region has the DNA TGTGCCAGCAGTGAAATAGACAGTGAGAATTCACCCCTCCACTTA.

V usage is TRBV6-6 and J usage is TRBJ1-1; TRBD1 matches at 7 bases. With V trimmed by 2 bases and J by 1 base, 13 bases remained unmatched. Germline-derived CDR1 and CDR2 are MNHNY and SVGAGI (reference sequence). This CDR3 region has 18 residues. CDR3 sequence (DNA): TGTGCCAGCAGTTACCCGAGGGGGCAGCCACACGGGAACACTGAAGCTTTCTTT. Its protein product is CASSYPRGQPHGNTEAFF.

V usage is TRBV2 and J usage is TRBJ1-1; 8 bases map to TRBD1. J was trimmed by 11 bases and V by 8 bases; bases with no gene match: 19. Germline V lookup: CDR1 SNHLY, CDR2 FYNNEI. The CDR3 has 15 residues. CDR3 sequence reads: CASSLGRQGKSGAFF. The DNA of the CDR3 is TGTGCCAGCTCTCTCGGAAGACAGGGGAAATCTGGGGCTTTCTTT. Full variable domain (missing parts from reference TRBV2 and TRBJ1-1): EPEVTQTPSHQVTQMGQEVILRCVPISNHLYFYWYRQILGQKVEFLVSFYNNEISEKSEIFDDQFSVERPDGSNFTLKIRSTKLEDSAMYFCASSLGRQGKSGAFFGQGTRLTVV.

The chain combines TRBV27 with TRBJ1-6; possibly TRBD1 for D (5 bases). The CDR3 length is 16 residues. Trimming left V 0 bases short and J 8 bases short, with 14 bases between. Germline loops: CDR1 MNHEY, CDR2 SMNVEV (reference sequence). The CDR3 DNA is TGTGCCAGCAGTTTATCGAGGCAGGGCCCCGATTCACCCCTCCACTTT. Protein product: CASSLSRQGPDSPLHF.

This clonotype occurred a few times. The CDR3 DNA sequence: TGTGCCAGCAGCTTAGCGGGCCAGGGAGATGAAGCTTTCTTT. Encoded protein: CASSLAGQGDEAFF. The chain combines TRBV7-2 with TRBJ1-1, with a weak D call TRBD1 (5 bases). The CDR3 has 14 amino acids. Germline V gene sequence: CDR1 SGHTA, CDR2 FQGNSA. Trimming took 0 bases from V and 7 from J, leaving 12 bases between them. The full variable domain, completed using reference TRBV7-2 and TRBJ1-1, is GAGVSQSPSNKVTEKGKDVELRCDPISGHTALYWYRQSLGQGLEFLIYFQGNSAPDKSGLPSDRFSAERTGGSVSTLTIQRTQQEDSAVYLCASSLAGQGDEAFFGQGTRLTVV.

This clonotype occurred a few times. The rearrangement joins TRBV7-8 to TRBJ1-2, with a weak D call TRBD1 (5 bases). V gave up 1 base and J gave up 4 bases, with 13 bases separating them. Germline CDR1 SGHVS, CDR2 FQNEAQ. The CDR3 runs to 15 residues. This CDR3 reads CASSLGGSGGYGYTF. DNA for the CDR3: TGTGCCAGCAGCTTAGGAGGCTCCGGGGGCTATGGCTACACCTTC.

This chain connects TRBV12-3 or TRBV12-4 to TRBJ1-1; D call uncertain. V gave up 5 bases and J gave up 0 bases, with 7 bases separating them. This CDR3 has 13 residues. The CDR3 loop reads CASSHGVNTEAFF. CDR3 nucleotides: TGTGCCAGCAGTCACGGGGTGAACACTGAAGCTTTCTTT.

This clonotype has more than one count but fewer than ten. V usage is TRBV27 and J usage is TRBJ1-1, with 8 nucleotides matching TRBD1. Per the germline V gene, CDR1 is MNHEY and CDR2 is SMNVEV (reference sequence). This CDR3 is built from 13 residues. The junction had 2 bases not matched to a gene; V was cut back by 1 base and J by 7 bases. CDR3 region: CASSLFGTGEAFF. The CDR3 bases are TGTGCCAGCAGTTTATTCGGGACAGGTGAAGCTTTCTTT.